The 23 T cell receptor beta chains below come from one sample, sequenced in a study of T cells after yellow fever vaccination. Using its own MiXCR run on the 5' RACE reads, TCRdb lists one record per CDR3 protein. In the table there are about 74,000 distinct CDR3 sequences, more than 5.5% of which are singletons. The material sequenced was CD8+ T cells sorted from PBMCs, taken around 5 days after the first yellow fever vaccination. The receptors stem from a man younger than 35 who received the YFV17D yellow fever vaccine.

In this sample, this clonotype turned up a few times. This chain connects TRBV7-2 to TRBJ1-1, with D tentatively TRBD1 (6 bases). CDR3 size: 14 residues. CDR1 SGHTA and CDR2 FQGNSA come from the germline V gene. Trimming removed 4 bases at V and 0 bases at J, with 9 bases between. CDR3 loop: CASSWGGLNTEAFF. As DNA, the CDR3 is TGTGCCAGCAGCTGGGGGGGCCTGAACACTGAAGCTTTCTTT.

The sample holds a few counts of this clonotype. The rearrangement uses TRBV6-1 and TRBJ1-2; TRBD1 is a possible D gene (5 bases). V lost 6 bases and J 4 bases, leaving 15 bases between the germline ends. CDR1 is MNHNS and CDR2 is SASEGT in the germline V gene. The CDR3 is 14 residues long. CDR3 residues: CASSPSGDGYGYTF. CDR3 coding DNA: TGTGCCAGCAGCCCTAGCGGGGACGGCTATGGCTACACCTTC.

In this sample, this clonotype turned up a few times. This chain connects TRBV5-1 to TRBJ1-2; D might be TRBD1 (5 bases). The germline CDR1 and CDR2 sequences are SGHRS and YFSETQ. This CDR3 is built from 12 residues. Trimming removed 2 bases at V and 8 bases at J, with 10 bases between. CDR3 in amino acids: CASSFGREGYTF. The CDR3 region has the DNA TGCGCCAGCAGCTTCGGCAGGGAGGGCTACACCTTC.

The V call is TRBV7-8, the J call TRBJ2-7; TRBD1 matches 9 bases. The CDR3 is made up of 15 amino acids. Per germline, CDR1 SGHVS and CDR2 FQNEAQ. V was clipped by 5 bases and J by 4 bases; unmatched bases: 9. CDR3 in amino acids: CASSGRDRVTYEQYF. The DNA of the CDR3 is TGTGCCAGCAGCGGCCGGGACAGGGTCACATACGAGCAGTACTTC.

This chain links TRBV15 with TRBJ2-1, with D hard to call. The germline V gene has CDR1 LNHNV and CDR2 YYDKDF (reference sequence). V was cut by 5 bases and J by 3 bases, with 14 bases left in between. This CDR3 has 15 amino acids. CDR3 bases: TGTGCCACCAGCGTGTATCGTGCATACTACAATGAGCAGTTCTTC. Its protein is CATSVYRAYYNEQFF.

This clonotype has at least ten counts. The chain recombines TRBV7-9 with TRBJ2-7; D is unclear. The V and J ends lost 5 bases and 1 base respectively, with 12 bases between them. CDR1 is SEHNR, CDR2 FQNEAQ, per germline (reference sequence). This CDR3 has 14 residues. The CDR3 reads CASSPPHGSYEQYV. The CDR3 nucleotides read TGTGCCAGCAGCCCCCCCCACGGTTCCTACGAGCAGTACGTC.

There are many counts of this clonotype. This rearrangement joins TRBV4-3 to TRBJ1-1; D perhaps matches TRBD1 (6 bases). V was cut by 1 base and J by 4 bases, with 10 bases left in between. The CDR3 is made up of 14 amino acids. Germline values: CDR1 LGHNA, CDR2 YSLEER. The CDR3 coding sequence is TGCGCCAGCAGCCAAGCAGGGGCGTCCACTGAAGCTTTCTTT. Translated: CASSQAGASTEAFF.

Notes on this clonotype: A much larger clonotype is one base distant, so this may be a read error. This chain joins TRBV7-9 and TRBJ1-1; no clear D. The CDR3 totals 13 residues. Deletions cut 5 bases from V and 6 bases from J, with 13 bases between. CDR1 SEHNR and CDR2 FQNEAQ come from the germline V gene (reference sequence). CDR3 coding DNA: TGTGCCAGCAGCCTGGACGGTCGGGCTGAAGCTTTCTTT. Protein sequence: CASSLDGRAEAFF.

This chain uses TRBV19 with TRBJ1-6; D is uncertain. Per the germline V gene, CDR1 is LNHDA and CDR2 is SQIVND (reference sequence). This CDR3 has 16 amino acids. V shed 5 bases and J shed 0 bases, with 11 bases lying between them. CDR3 in amino acids: CASSAVSSSYNSPLHF. DNA for the CDR3: TGTGCCAGTAGTGCCGTTTCGAGCTCCTATAATTCACCCCTCCACTTT.

V usage is TRBV7-9 and J usage is TRBJ2-5; D may be TRBD2 (6 bases). CDR1 and CDR2 (germline): SEHNR, FQNEAQ (reference sequence). Trimming pared 4 bases from V and 1 base from J, leaving 10 bases between. The CDR3 is made up of 14 amino acids. The CDR3 protein is CASSSRDFQETQYF. In DNA form, the CDR3 reads TGTGCCAGCAGCTCCAGGGACTTCCAAGAGACCCAGTACTTC.

This chain uses TRBV4-1 with TRBJ1-5; TRBD1 is a possible D gene (5 bases). The V gene lost 4 bases and the J gene lost 0 bases, with 10 bases spanning the gap. The CDR3 is 15 residues long. Germline CDR1 reads MGHRA; CDR2 reads YSYEKL. The chain's CDR3 is CASSRGDGSNQPQHF. The CDR3 bases are TGCGCCAGCAGCCGGGGGGACGGTAGCAATCAGCCCCAGCATTTT.

This clonotype occurred many times. The chain joins TRBV5-1 to TRBJ2-7; 8 bases map to TRBD1. The CDR3 sequence is 14 residues long. J gave up 0 bases and V 4 bases, and 3 bases lay outside the gene matches. Germline values: CDR1 SGHRS, CDR2 YFSETQ. The chain's CDR3 is CASSPGTGSYEQYF. DNA of the CDR3: TGCGCCAGCAGCCCTGGGACAGGCTCCTACGAGCAGTACTTC.

This clonotype was detected ten times or more. The V gene is TRBV13, the J gene TRBJ2-7, with 9 bases that match TRBD1. Unmatched junction bases numbered 4, after V lost 6 bases and J lost 4 bases. This CDR3 spans 13 amino acids. The germline V gene has CDR1 PRHDT and CDR2 FYEKMQ (reference sequence). CDR3 in amino acids: CASSPGQGYEQYF. Here the CDR3 DNA reads TGTGCCAGCAGTCCGGGACAGGGATACGAGCAGTACTTC.

This clonotype was picked up many times. The rearrangement uses TRBV5-1 and TRBJ2-7; maybe TRBD1 (6 bases). In germline, CDR1 is SGHRS, CDR2 YFSETQ. This CDR3 has 16 amino acids. Trimming removed 1 base at V and 0 bases at J, with 14 bases between. This chain's CDR3 is CASSLYSPGVSYEQYF. The DNA for the CDR3 is TGCGCCAGCAGCTTGTACAGTCCAGGGGTCTCCTACGAGCAGTACTTC.

This clonotype has just a few counts. The J gene is TRBJ2-1, the V gene TRBV27; 11 nucleotides line up with TRBD2. The CDR3 is 16 residues long. The ends lost 3 bases at V and 2 bases at J; junction bases unmatched: 3. Germline CDR1 and CDR2: MNHEY and SMNVEV (reference sequence). This CDR3 is CASSFQTSGAYNEQFF. In nucleotides, the CDR3 is TGTGCCAGCAGTTTCCAGACTAGCGGGGCCTACAATGAGCAGTTCTTC.

The CDR3: CSARVPGSRYNEQFF. CDR3 DNA: TGCAGTGCTAGGGTGCCCGGATCTCGCTACAATGAGCAGTTCTTC. This rearrangement joins TRBV20-1 to TRBJ2-1; D not resolved. This CDR3 spans 15 amino acids. Trimming took 3 bases from V and 3 from J, leaving 15 bases between them. CDR1 and CDR2 from the germline V gene are DFQATT and SNEGSKA (reference sequence).

This clonotype came up a few times. The CDR3 here is CASSPGSGTDTQYF. The CDR3 region has the DNA TGTGCCAGCAGCCCCGGGTCGGGGACAGATACGCAGTATTTT. The chain couples TRBV7-2 to TRBJ2-3, with D tentatively TRBD2 (5 bases). Germline lookup yields CDR1 SGHTA and CDR2 FQGNSA. The CDR3 consists of 14 residues. The germline V and J ends were trimmed by 5 bases and 3 bases, with 12 bases remaining between them.

This clonotype was seen ten or more times. This rearrangement joins TRBV5-5 to TRBJ1-2; D gene unclear. CDR3 length: 14 amino acids. Germline assignment: CDR1 SGHKS and CDR2 YYEKEE (reference sequence). Between the trimmed V and J ends, which lost 0 bases and 1 base, there was a span of 7 bases. CDR3 in DNA: TGTGCCAGCAGCTTGGCTACCCTTAACTATGGCTACACCTTC. This encodes CASSLATLNYGYTF.

This clonotype was recorded many times. This chain joins TRBV6-1 and TRBJ2-7, with TRBD1 matching over 8 bases. The CDR3 is 14 amino acids. V trimming: 5 bases; J trimming: 0 bases; junction bases outside the gene matches: 3. From germline, CDR1 is MNHNS and CDR2 SASEGT. CDR3: CASSRTGSSYEQYF. CDR3 nucleotide sequence: TGTGCCAGCAGTAGGACAGGGAGCTCCTACGAGCAGTACTTC.

The CDR3, as DNA: TGTGCCAGCAGTCCAACCGGGGGACCCACGCAGTATTTT. This translates into CASSPTGGPTQYF. V gene TRBV12-3 or TRBV12-4 combines with J gene TRBJ2-3; maybe TRBD2 (6 bases). The CDR3 is 13 residues long. Trimming cost V 5 bases and J 9 bases, with 15 bases left between them.

This clonotype was counted between two and nine times. The chain combines TRBV7-9 with TRBJ2-7; tentative D call: TRBD1 (5 bases). The V end was cut by 4 bases, the J end by 6 bases, with 13 bases between. Germline V gene data show CDR1 as SEHNR and CDR2 as FQNEAQ (reference sequence). This CDR3 is 13 amino acids long. The CDR3 protein is CASSSLQESEQYV. CDR3 sequence (DNA): TGTGCCAGCAGCTCCTTACAGGAAAGCGAGCAGTACGTC.

This clonotype showed up just a few times. The chain joins TRBV7-9 to TRBJ1-2; D perhaps matches TRBD1 (6 bases). V gave up 5 bases and J gave up 4 bases, with 20 bases separating them. The CDR3 consists of 16 residues. Germline CDR1 is SEHNR and CDR2 is FQNEAQ (reference sequence). CDR3 sequence: CASSPSTGIVSYGYTF. For the CDR3, the DNA is TGTGCCAGCAGCCCGAGTACAGGGATAGTTAGCTATGGCTACACCTTC. Full variable domain (rest looked up from reference TRBV7-9 and TRBJ1-2): DTGVSQNPRHKITKRGQNVTFRCDPISEHNRLYWYRQTLGQGPEFLTYFQNEAQLEKSRLLSDRFSAERPKGSFSTLEIQRTEQGDSAMYLCASSPSTGIVSYGYTFGSGTRLTVV.

V and J are TRBV6-2 or TRBV6-3 and TRBJ2-7, with TRBD1 identical over 8 bases. The CDR3 has 18 residues. V shed 2 bases and J 6 bases; nucleotides not matched to a gene: 18. Germline values: CDR1 MNHEY, CDR2 SVGEGT. CDR3 amino acids: CASSYEADYRGVLLEQYV. The DNA of the CDR3 is TGTGCCAGCAGTTACGAAGCCGATTACAGGGGGGTCCTCCTCGAGCAGTACGTC.